The next 10 T cell receptor beta chains were all read from a single sample in a study of T cell repertoires in cytomegalovirus infection. TCRdb reanalysed the reads using MiXCR and keeps one entry per CDR3 protein. The sample consists of approximately 190,000 distinct CDR3 sequences, approximately 28% of them appearing once. Sequenced material: PBMCs. The receptors come from a human donor in good health (CMV status not recorded). Some clones in this sample may be carry-over from other donors' samples.

In this sample, this clonotype turned up a few times. The chain is built from TRBV20-1 and TRBJ2-5; no clear D. The CDR3 consists of 13 residues. Trimming pared 5 bases from V and 1 base from J, leaving 11 bases between. Germline lookup yields CDR1 DFQATT and CDR2 SNEGSKA (reference sequence). Here the CDR3 DNA reads TGCAGTGCTCAGAGGCCAGCCCAAGAGACCCAGTACTTC. This encodes CSAQRPAQETQYF.

The V and J genes are TRBV4-3 and TRBJ2-4, with D possibly being TRBD1 or TRBD2 (5 bases each). This CDR3 contains 12 residues. V lost 0 bases to trimming and J lost 8 bases, with 5 bases between them. Per germline, CDR1 LGHNA and CDR2 YSLEER. CDR3 coding DNA: TGCGCCAGCAGCCAAGAGGGGGACATTCAGTACTTC. It specifies CASSQEGDIQYF.

There are many counts of this clonotype. The chain couples TRBV7-2 to TRBJ1-4, with D uncertain. Trimming cost V 2 bases and J 8 bases, with 18 bases left between them. The CDR3 totals 16 residues. Germline V gene lookup returns CDR1 SGHTA and CDR2 FQGNSA. In DNA, the CDR3 is TGTGCCAGCAGCTTAAATTTGGGCCTCGGCGTGGAAAAACTGTTTTTT. Amino acid sequence: CASSLNLGLGVEKLFF.

The rearrangement links TRBV5-1 to TRBJ1-4; D ambiguous. Trimming removed 3 bases from V and 4 bases from J, with 7 bases in between. The germline CDR1 and CDR2 sequences are SGHRS and YFSETQ. There are 13 residues in the CDR3. The DNA for the CDR3 is TGCGCCAGCAGCTCGGACGGTAATGAAAAACTGTTTTTT. Translating gives CASSSDGNEKLFF.

The chain couples TRBV6-2 or TRBV6-3 to TRBJ2-7, with 7 bases that match TRBD1. The CDR3 runs to 15 residues. Per germline, CDR1 MNHEY and CDR2 SVGEGT. V was clipped by 2 bases and J by 4 bases; unmatched bases: 8. The CDR3 DNA is TGTGCCAGCAGTTACCCGGACAGGTGGGGTTACGAGCAGTACTTC. This gives the protein CASSYPDRWGYEQYF.

The gene calls are TRBV2 and TRBJ1-1; 12 positions agree with TRBD1. The germline CDR1 and CDR2 sequences are SNHLY and FYNNEI. With 5 bases clipped from V and 11 bases from J, the junction kept 15 bases outside the gene matches. The CDR3 loop spans 16 amino acids. In DNA form, the CDR3 reads TGTGCCAGCAGTATTCACCCCTTGGGGACAGGGGGCTCGGCTTTCTTT. It specifies CASSIHPLGTGGSAFF.

This clonotype was seen ten or more times. Here the CDR3 DNA reads TGCAGCATTGCGGGACCCTACAATGAGCAGTTCTTC. Protein sequence: CSIAGPYNEQFF. V is TRBV29-1 and J is TRBJ2-1; TRBD2 might be the D (6 bases). The CDR3 spans 12 residues. V dropped 8 bases and J dropped 2 bases, with 10 bases sitting between them. Germline values: CDR1 SQVTM, CDR2 ANQGSEA.

This clonotype was seen a few times. The chain links TRBV4-1 to TRBJ1-5, with unresolved D. The CDR3 sequence is 16 residues long. The V gene's germline CDR1 is MGHRA and CDR2 YSYEKL. V lost 4 bases and J lost 3, with 16 bases in between. CDR3 sequence (DNA): TGCGCCAGCAGCCTGACCGAAAGGGCGAACAATCAGCCCCAGCATTTT. Its protein is CASSLTERANNQPQHF.

J is TRBJ1-1 and V is TRBV20-1; D gene ambiguous. The length of the CDR3 is 13 residues. V lost 7 bases and J 1 base, leaving 13 bases between the germline ends. Per germline, CDR1 DFQATT and CDR2 SNEGSKA (reference sequence). The CDR3 reads CSGREAGNTEAFF. CDR3 nucleotide sequence: TGCAGTGGAAGGGAAGCGGGGAACACTGAAGCTTTCTTT.

The V gene is TRBV2, the J gene TRBJ2-3; D is perhaps TRBD1 (5 bases). This CDR3 has 13 residues. V was cut by 10 bases and J by 3 bases, with 14 bases left in between. Looked up from germline, CDR1 is SNHLY and CDR2 is FYNNEI. CDR3 sequence (DNA): TGTGCCACCGGAGCCAGGGAAACAGATACGCAGTATTTT. Amino acid sequence: CATGARETDTQYF.